Each of the 16 T cell receptor beta chains below was sequenced from the same sample in a study of blood T cell repertoires in COVID-19. Only in-frame clones appear in the TCRdb table, and some are missing; sequencing was by immunoSEQ multiplex PCR. The sample has about 60,000 clones, roughly 80% seen once. Specimen: peripheral blood. The source is a man aged 50 or older with COVID-19, enrolled during active disease.

The rearrangement joins TRBV6-1 to TRBJ2-6; TRBD1 matches 8 bases. The CDR3 is 16 amino acids. Germline V gene lookup returns CDR1 MNHNS and CDR2 SASEGT. V gave up 4 bases and J gave up 4 bases; unmatched junction bases: 6. CDR3 region: CASSARQGTGANVLTF. The DNA for the CDR3 is TGTGCCAGCAGTGCCCGACAGGGGACGGGGGCCAACGTCCTGACTTTC.

The DNA for the CDR3 is TGTGCCAGCAGCGTAGGGGCAGGCCGCCAAGAGACCCAGTACTTC. Encoded protein: CASSVGAGRQETQYF. The V and J genes are TRBV9 and TRBJ2-5, with no clear D. Germline CDR1 and CDR2: SGDLS and YYNGEE. The CDR3 totals 15 residues. The V gene lost 0 bases and the J gene lost 1 base, with 10 bases spanning the gap.

This chain links TRBV27 with TRBJ2-7; 12 positions agree with TRBD2. The CDR3 loop spans 14 amino acids. J was trimmed by 11 bases and V by 0 bases; bases with no gene match: 5. Germline CDR1 MNHEY, CDR2 SMNVEV (reference sequence). The CDR3 bases are TGTGCCAGCAGTTTATCCCAACGGACTAGCGGGGAGTACTTC. Encoded protein: CASSLSQRTSGEYF.

This chain joins TRBV27 and TRBJ1-1; D perhaps matches TRBD1 (5 bases). CDR1 MNHEY and CDR2 SMNVEV come from the germline V gene (reference sequence). The CDR3 length is 14 residues. V was cut by 5 bases and J by 5 bases, with 15 bases left in between. The CDR3 region is CASSPHGEGTEAFF. The CDR3 DNA follows: TGTGCCAGCAGTCCCCACGGGGAGGGGACTGAAGCTTTCTTT.

The count of this clone is one. The chain combines TRBV6-5 with TRBJ2-7; the match to TRBD2 covers 11 bases. The CDR3 is 15 amino acids. The J segment lost 4 bases and the V segment lost 5 bases, leaving 7 bases of the junction unmatched. The germline gives CDR1 MNHEY, CDR2 SVGAGI. The CDR3 region has the DNA TGTGCCAGCAGTCGAACGGGACTAGCGGCGTACGAGCAGTACTTC. Residues: CASSRTGLAAYEQYF.

This clone was picked up one time. The J gene is TRBJ2-5, the V gene TRBV25-1; no clear D. Trimming removed 3 bases from V and 0 bases from J, with 5 bases in between. The germline gives CDR1 MGHDK, CDR2 SYGVNS. This CDR3 region has 13 residues. In nucleotides, the CDR3 is TGTGCCAGCAGTGACGAGTACCAAGAGACCCAGTACTTC. Amino acid sequence: CASSDEYQETQYF.

The J gene is TRBJ2-1, the V gene TRBV2; weak D call: TRBD1 (5 bases). Between the trimmed V and J ends, which lost 7 bases and 9 bases, there was a span of 19 bases. The CDR3 is 14 amino acids. Per the germline V gene, CDR1 is SNHLY and CDR2 is FYNNEI. The CDR3 is CASKGLGAVGEQFF. DNA of the CDR3: TGTGCCAGCAAGGGGCTAGGGGCCGTGGGTGAGCAGTTCTTC.

The V call is TRBV20-1, the J call TRBJ1-1; D perhaps matches TRBD1 (5 bases). Germline assignment: CDR1 DFQATT and CDR2 SNEGSKA (reference sequence). Trimming removed 3 bases at V and 1 base at J, with 9 bases between. This CDR3 has 13 residues. DNA of the CDR3: TGCAGTGCTAGTTACAGGACGAACACTGAAGCTTTCTTT. The encoded protein is CSASYRTNTEAFF.

The sample holds one count of this clone. The CDR3 protein is CASSRGQAQETQYF. The CDR3 bases are TGCGCCAGCAGCCGCGGACAGGCACAAGAGACCCAGTACTTC. The chain uses TRBV5-1 and TRBJ2-5, with 7 bases fitting TRBD1. With 4 bases clipped from V and 2 bases from J, the junction kept 5 bases outside the gene matches. The CDR3 runs to 14 residues. Germline CDR1 is SGHRS and CDR2 is YFSETQ.

The table lists this clone with a count of one. V and J are TRBV5-1 and TRBJ1-1, with D tentatively TRBD1 (5 bases). V was pared by 7 bases and J by 2 bases, with 12 bases between. The CDR3 has 13 residues. The germline V gene has CDR1 SGHRS and CDR2 YFSETQ. The DNA for the CDR3 is TGCGCCAGCCAAAGGGGCATCAACACTGAAGCTTTCTTT. This translates into CASQRGINTEAFF.

The V call is TRBV5-6, the J call TRBJ2-2, with D tentatively TRBD2 (6 bases). The germline V gene encodes CDR1 SGHDT and CDR2 YYEEEE. There are 15 residues in the CDR3. Trimming took off 4 bases at V and 5 bases at J, with 15 bases between the two ends. CDR3 in amino acids: CASSRGAPETGELFF. As DNA, the CDR3 is TGTGCCAGCAGCCGCGGGGCCCCGGAAACCGGGGAGCTGTTTTTT.

The V call is TRBV12-5, the J call TRBJ2-3; 13 nucleotides agree with TRBD2. This CDR3 contains 16 residues. Germline V gene data show CDR1 as LGHNT and CDR2 as FRNRAP. The V segment lost 0 bases and the J segment 7 bases; nucleotides outside the gene matches: 4. The DNA for the CDR3 is TGTGCTAGTGGTTTGGTAACTAGCGGGAGGGGGAATACGCAGTATTTT. It specifies CASGLVTSGRGNTQYF. Variable domain in full (rest from reference TRBV12-5 and TRBJ2-3): DARVTQTPRHKVTEMGQEVTMRCQPILGHNTVFWYRQTMMQGLELLAYFRNRAPLDDSGMPKDRFSAEMPDATLATLKIQPSEPRDSAVYFCASGLVTSGRGNTQYFGPGTRLTVL.

Here the CDR3 DNA reads TGTGCCAGCAGTTTGTGGACTAGCGGGAGTGCCGGGGAGCTGTTTTTT. Translation: CASSLWTSGSAGELFF. This chain connects TRBV28 to TRBJ2-2, with 13 bases aligning to TRBD2. Germline V lookup: CDR1 MDHEN, CDR2 SYDVKM. V trimming: 3 bases; J trimming: 6 bases; junction bases outside the gene matches: 4. This CDR3 comprises 16 residues.

V and J are TRBV28 and TRBJ1-4, with 7 bases fitting TRBD1. This CDR3 contains 15 residues. V lost 6 bases to trimming and J lost 3 bases; unmatched junction nucleotides: 7. Germline loops: CDR1 MDHEN, CDR2 SYDVKM. In DNA form, the CDR3 reads TGTGCCAGCAGCCAGGGGGGAGCGGCTAATGAAAAACTGTTTTTT. Translating gives CASSQGGAANEKLFF.

The rearrangement joins TRBV5-4 to TRBJ1-1; 9 nucleotides align to TRBD1. Germline CDR1 reads SGHNT; CDR2 reads YYREEE (reference sequence). The junction had 6 bases not matched to a gene; V was cut back by 4 bases and J by 2 bases. The CDR3 spans 15 residues. The CDR3 nucleotides read TGTGCCAGCAGCCCACAGGGGGCGGTAAACACTGAAGCTTTCTTT. Protein sequence: CASSPQGAVNTEAFF.

V and J are TRBV19 and TRBJ1-2, with 8 bases that match TRBD1. CDR3 length equals 15 residues. The V segment lost 7 bases and the J segment 7 bases; nucleotides outside the gene matches: 14. CDR1 and CDR2 from the germline V gene are LNHDA and SQIVND (reference sequence). As DNA, the CDR3 is TGTGCCAGTACCTCGAAACGGACAGGGTTGGTTGGCTACACCTTC. It specifies CASTSKRTGLVGYTF.